These 3 T cell receptor beta chains came from one sample sequenced in a study of response to subunit inactivated influenza vaccine. MiXCR, run by TCRdb on the RT-PCR reads, gives a single entry per CDR3 protein. In the table there are about 780,000 distinct CDR3 sequences, about a fifth of which are singletons. The sample in question was PBMCs from blood, obtained roughly 5 days after vaccination. The receptors were gathered from a man aged 45-65 years who received an inactivated influenza vaccine.

The V gene is TRBV7-9, the J gene TRBJ1-1; D unresolved. Germline assignment: CDR1 SEHNR and CDR2 FQNEAQ (reference sequence). Between the trimmed V and J ends, which lost 4 bases and 7 bases, there was a span of 10 bases. The CDR3 loop spans 12 amino acids. In DNA, the CDR3 is TGTGCCAGCAGCTCGGACGGATATGAAGCTTTCTTT. Protein: CASSSDGYEAFF. Based on the CDR3 plus reference TRBV7-9 and TRBJ1-1, the full variable domain is DTGVSQNPRHKITKRGQNVTFRCDPISEHNRLYWYRQTLGQGPEFLTYFQNEAQLEKSRLLSDRFSAERPKGSFSTLEIQRTEQGDSAMYLCASSSDGYEAFFGQGTRLTVV.

The chain employs TRBV28 and TRBJ2-6, with 9 bases fitting TRBD1. The CDR3 has 16 amino acids. The V segment lost 7 bases and the J segment 0 bases; nucleotides outside the gene matches: 4. Germline CDR1 MDHEN, CDR2 SYDVKM. The CDR3 nucleotides are TGTGCCAGCAAAGACAGGGGGGGCTCTGGGGCCAACGTCCTGACTTTC. This encodes CASKDRGGSGANVLTF.

This clonotype turned up a few times. The chain is built from TRBV5-1 and TRBJ1-1; no definite D call. The germline gives CDR1 SGHRS, CDR2 YFSETQ. CDR3 length: 14 residues. Trimming pared 0 bases from V and 5 bases from J, leaving 11 bases between. The CDR3 region is CASSLVPGDTEAFF. The CDR3 bases are TGCGCCAGCAGCTTGGTCCCCGGGGATACTGAAGCTTTCTTT.